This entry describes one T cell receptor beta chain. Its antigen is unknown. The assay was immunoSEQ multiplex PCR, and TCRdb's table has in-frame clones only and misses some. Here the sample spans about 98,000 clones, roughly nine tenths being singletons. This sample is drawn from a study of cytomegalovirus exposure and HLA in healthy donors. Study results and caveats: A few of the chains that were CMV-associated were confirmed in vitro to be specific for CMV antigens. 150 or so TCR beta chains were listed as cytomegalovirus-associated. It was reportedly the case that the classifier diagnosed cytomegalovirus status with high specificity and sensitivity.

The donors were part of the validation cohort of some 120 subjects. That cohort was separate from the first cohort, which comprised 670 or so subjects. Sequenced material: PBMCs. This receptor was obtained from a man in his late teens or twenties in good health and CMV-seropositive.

CDR3 sequence: CASIQGQNSNQPQHF. CDR3 coding DNA: TGTGCCAGCATTCAGGGCCAGAATAGCAATCAGCCCCAGCATTTT. This rearrangement joins TRBV6-6 to TRBJ1-5; D might be TRBD1 (5 bases). The CDR3 is made up of 15 amino acids. Deletions cut 7 bases from V and 0 bases from J, with 13 bases between. The germline CDR1 and CDR2 sequences are MNHNY and SVGAGI (reference sequence).